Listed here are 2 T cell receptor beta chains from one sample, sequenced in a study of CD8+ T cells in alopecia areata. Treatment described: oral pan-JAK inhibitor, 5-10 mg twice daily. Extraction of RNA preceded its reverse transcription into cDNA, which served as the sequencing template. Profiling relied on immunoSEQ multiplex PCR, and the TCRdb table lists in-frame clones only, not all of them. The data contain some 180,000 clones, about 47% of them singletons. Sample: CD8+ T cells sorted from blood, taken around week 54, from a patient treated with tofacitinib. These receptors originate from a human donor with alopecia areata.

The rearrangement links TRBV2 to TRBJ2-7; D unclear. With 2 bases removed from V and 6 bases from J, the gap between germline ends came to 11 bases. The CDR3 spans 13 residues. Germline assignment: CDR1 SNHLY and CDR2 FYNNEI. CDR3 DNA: TGTGCCAGCAGTGAACAGCTTCTGAGCGAGCAGTACTTC. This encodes CASSEQLLSEQYF.

CDR3 bases: TGTGCCTGGAGTGAAGACAGCTATGGCTACACCTTC. This codes for CAWSEDSYGYTF. The chain has TRBV30 and TRBJ1-2; D might be TRBD1 (5 bases). V lost 1 base and J lost 4, with 7 bases in between. The CDR3 sequence is 12 residues long. Germline V gene data show CDR1 as GTSNPN and CDR2 as SVGIG (reference sequence).